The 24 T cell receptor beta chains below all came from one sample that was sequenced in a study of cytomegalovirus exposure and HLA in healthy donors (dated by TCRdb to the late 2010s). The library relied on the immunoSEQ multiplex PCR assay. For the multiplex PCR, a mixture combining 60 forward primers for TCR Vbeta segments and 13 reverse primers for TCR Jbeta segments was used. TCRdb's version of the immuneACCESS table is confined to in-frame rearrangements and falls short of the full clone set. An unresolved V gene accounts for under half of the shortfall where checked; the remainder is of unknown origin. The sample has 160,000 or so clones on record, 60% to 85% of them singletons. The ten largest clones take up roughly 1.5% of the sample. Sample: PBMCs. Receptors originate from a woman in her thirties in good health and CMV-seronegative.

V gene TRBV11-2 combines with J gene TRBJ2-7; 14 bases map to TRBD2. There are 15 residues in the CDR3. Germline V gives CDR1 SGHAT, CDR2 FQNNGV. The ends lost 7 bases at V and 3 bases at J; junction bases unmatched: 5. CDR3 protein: CASTGTSGSYYEQYF. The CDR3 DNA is TGTGCCAGCACCGGGACTAGCGGGAGCTACTACGAGCAGTACTTC.

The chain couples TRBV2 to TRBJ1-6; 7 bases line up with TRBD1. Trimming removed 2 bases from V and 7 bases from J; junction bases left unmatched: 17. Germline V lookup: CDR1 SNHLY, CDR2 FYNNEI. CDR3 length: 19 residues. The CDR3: CASSEPELTGAGGNSPLHF. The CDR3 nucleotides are TGTGCCAGCAGTGAACCAGAGCTTACAGGGGCCGGTGGGAATTCACCCCTCCACTTT.

The CDR3 DNA reads as TGTGCCAGCAGTTACTCCGGACAGGGTAACACTGAAGCTTTCTTT. Its translation is CASSYSGQGNTEAFF. The rearrangement uses TRBV6-6 and TRBJ1-1, with 8 nucleotides matching TRBD1. This CDR3 has 15 residues. Germline-derived CDR1 and CDR2 are MNHNY and SVGAGI (reference sequence). V lost 0 bases to trimming and J lost 2 bases; unmatched junction nucleotides: 2.

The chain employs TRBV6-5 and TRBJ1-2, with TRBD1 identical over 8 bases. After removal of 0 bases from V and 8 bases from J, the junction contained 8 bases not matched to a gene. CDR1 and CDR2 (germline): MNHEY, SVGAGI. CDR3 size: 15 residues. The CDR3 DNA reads TGTGCCAGCAGTTACTCCGCAGGGGGCGCGAACGGCTACACCTTC. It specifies CASSYSAGGANGYTF.

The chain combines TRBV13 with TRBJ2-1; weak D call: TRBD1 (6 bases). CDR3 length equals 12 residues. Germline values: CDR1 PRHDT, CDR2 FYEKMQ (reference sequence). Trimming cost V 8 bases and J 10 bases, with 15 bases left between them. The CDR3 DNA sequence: TGTGCCAGCCAGGGGAGTAGGGACGAGCAGTTCTTC. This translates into CASQGSRDEQFF.

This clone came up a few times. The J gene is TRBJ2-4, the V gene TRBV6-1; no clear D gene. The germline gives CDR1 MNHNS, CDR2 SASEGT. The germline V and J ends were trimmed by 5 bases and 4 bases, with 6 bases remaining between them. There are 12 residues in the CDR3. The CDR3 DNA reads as TGTGCCAGCAGTCCTACGAAAAACATTCAGTACTTC. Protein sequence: CASSPTKNIQYF.

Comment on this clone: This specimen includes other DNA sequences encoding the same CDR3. The CDR3 loop is CASSPGTDNEKLFF. CDR3 nucleotide sequence: TGTGCCAGCTCACCCGGAACAGATAATGAAAAACTGTTTTTT. The rearrangement joins TRBV18 to TRBJ1-4; D gene uncertain. The length of the CDR3 is 14 residues. CDR1 KGHSH and CDR2 LQKENI come from the germline V gene. Trimming shortened V by 3 bases and J by 4 bases, and 9 bases separated the two germline ends.

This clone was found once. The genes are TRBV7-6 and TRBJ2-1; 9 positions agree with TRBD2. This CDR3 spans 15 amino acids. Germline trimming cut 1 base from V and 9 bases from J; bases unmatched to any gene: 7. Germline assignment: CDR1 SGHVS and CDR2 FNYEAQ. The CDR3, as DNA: TGTGCCAGCAGCTTAGAGGCGGGGGGGCTTGCTGAGCAGTTCTTC. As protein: CASSLEAGGLAEQFF.

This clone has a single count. The CDR3, as DNA: TGCAGCGTTGAAGAGGGCAGGGGATCCCTCCACTTT. Translating it yields CSVEEGRGSLHF. The chain joins TRBV29-1 to TRBJ1-6; a weak D match, TRBD1 (6 bases). The germline CDR1 and CDR2 sequences are SQVTM and ANQGSEA. With 0 bases removed from V and 14 bases from J, the gap between germline ends came to 11 bases. The CDR3 has 12 amino acids.

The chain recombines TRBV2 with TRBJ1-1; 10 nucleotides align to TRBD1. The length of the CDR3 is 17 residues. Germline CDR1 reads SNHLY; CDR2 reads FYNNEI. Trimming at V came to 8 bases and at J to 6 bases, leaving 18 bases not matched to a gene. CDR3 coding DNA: TGTGCCAGCCCCAGGGCCCGGCCGGGACAGGGGACCCCTGAAGCTTTCTTT. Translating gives CASPRARPGQGTPEAFF.

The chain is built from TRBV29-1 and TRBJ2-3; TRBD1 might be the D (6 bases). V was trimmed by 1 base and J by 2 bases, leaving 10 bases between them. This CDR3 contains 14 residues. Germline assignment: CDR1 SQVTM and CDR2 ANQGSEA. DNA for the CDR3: TGCAGCGTTGAAGGGACAGAACTCACAGATACGCAGTATTTT. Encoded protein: CSVEGTELTDTQYF.

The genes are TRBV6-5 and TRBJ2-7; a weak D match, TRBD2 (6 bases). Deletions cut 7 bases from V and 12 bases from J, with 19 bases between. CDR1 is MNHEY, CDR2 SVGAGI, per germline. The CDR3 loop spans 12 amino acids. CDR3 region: CASIDERGASYF. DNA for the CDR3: TGTGCCAGCATTGATGAACGCGGGGCCTCGTACTTC.

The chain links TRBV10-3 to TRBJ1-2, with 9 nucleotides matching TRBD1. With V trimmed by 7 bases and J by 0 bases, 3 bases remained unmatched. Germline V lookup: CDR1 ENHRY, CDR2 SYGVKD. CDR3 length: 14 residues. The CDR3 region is CAIKGQGANYGYTF. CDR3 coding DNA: TGTGCCATCAAGGGACAGGGAGCTAACTATGGCTACACCTTC.

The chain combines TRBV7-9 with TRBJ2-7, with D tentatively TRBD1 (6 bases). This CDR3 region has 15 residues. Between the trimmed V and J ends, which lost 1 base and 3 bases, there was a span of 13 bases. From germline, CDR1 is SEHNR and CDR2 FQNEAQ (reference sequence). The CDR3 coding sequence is TGTGCCAGCAGCTTAGACTTAGGACAGAACTACGAGCAGTACTTC. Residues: CASSLDLGQNYEQYF. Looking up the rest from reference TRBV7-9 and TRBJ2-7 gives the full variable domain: DTGVSQNPRHKITKRGQNVTFRCDPISEHNRLYWYRQTLGQGPEFLTYFQNEAQLEKSRLLSDRFSAERPKGSFSTLEIQRTEQGDSAMYLCASSLDLGQNYEQYFGPGTRLTVT.

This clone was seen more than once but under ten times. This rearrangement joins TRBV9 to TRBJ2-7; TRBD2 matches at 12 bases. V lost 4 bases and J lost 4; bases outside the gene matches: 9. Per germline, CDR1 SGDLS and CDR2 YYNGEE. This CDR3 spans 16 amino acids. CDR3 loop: CASSLTRTSGVYEQYF. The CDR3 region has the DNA TGTGCCAGCAGCCTCACCCGGACTAGCGGGGTATACGAGCAGTACTTC.

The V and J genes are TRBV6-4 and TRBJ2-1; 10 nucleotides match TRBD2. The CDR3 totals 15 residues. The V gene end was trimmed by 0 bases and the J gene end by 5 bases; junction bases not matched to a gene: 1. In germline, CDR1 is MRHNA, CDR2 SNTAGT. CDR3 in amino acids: CASSDSAGGNNEQFF. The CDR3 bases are TGTGCCAGCAGTGACTCAGCGGGGGGGAACAATGAGCAGTTCTTC.

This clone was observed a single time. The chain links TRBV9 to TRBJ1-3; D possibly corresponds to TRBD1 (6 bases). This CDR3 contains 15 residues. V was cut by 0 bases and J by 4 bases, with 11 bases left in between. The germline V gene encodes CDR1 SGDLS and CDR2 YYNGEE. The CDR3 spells CASSVEGGGGNTIYF. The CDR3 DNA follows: TGTGCCAGCAGCGTAGAAGGGGGAGGGGGAAACACCATATATTTT. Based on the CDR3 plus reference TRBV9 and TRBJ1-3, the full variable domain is DSGVTQTPKHLITATGQRVTLRCSPRSGDLSVYWYQQSLDQGLQFLIQYYNGEERAKGNILERFSAQQFPDLHSELNLSSLELGDSALYFCASSVEGGGGNTIYFGEGSWLTVV.

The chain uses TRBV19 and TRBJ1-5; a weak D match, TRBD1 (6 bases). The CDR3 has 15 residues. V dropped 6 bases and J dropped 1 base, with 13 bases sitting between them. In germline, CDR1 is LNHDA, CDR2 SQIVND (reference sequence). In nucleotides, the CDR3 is TGTGCCAGTAGACCACAGGGTCGGAGCAATCAGCCCCAGCATTTT. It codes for CASRPQGRSNQPQHF.

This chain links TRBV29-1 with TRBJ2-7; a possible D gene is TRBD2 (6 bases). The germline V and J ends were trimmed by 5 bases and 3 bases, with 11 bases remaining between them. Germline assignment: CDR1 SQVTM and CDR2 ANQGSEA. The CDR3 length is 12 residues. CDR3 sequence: CSVLTGGYEQYF. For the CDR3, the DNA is TGCAGCGTTTTAACCGGGGGCTACGAGCAGTACTTC.

The CDR3 nucleotides read TGTGCCAGCAGCCTTATCAGGACTAGCGGGGATTCAGATACGCAGTATTTT. Translation gives CASSLIRTSGDSDTQYF. This rearrangement joins TRBV27 to TRBJ2-3; TRBD2 matches 12 bases. The CDR3 is 17 residues long. The trim removed 6 bases at V and 4 bases at J, leaving 11 bases unmatched. The germline CDR1 and CDR2 sequences are MNHEY and SMNVEV (reference sequence).

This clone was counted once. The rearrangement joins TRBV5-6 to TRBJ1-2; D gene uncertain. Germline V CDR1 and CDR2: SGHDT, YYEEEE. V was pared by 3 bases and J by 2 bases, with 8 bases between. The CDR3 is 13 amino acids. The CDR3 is CASSSRMNYGYTF. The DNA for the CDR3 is TGTGCCAGCAGCTCCAGGATGAACTATGGCTACACCTTC.

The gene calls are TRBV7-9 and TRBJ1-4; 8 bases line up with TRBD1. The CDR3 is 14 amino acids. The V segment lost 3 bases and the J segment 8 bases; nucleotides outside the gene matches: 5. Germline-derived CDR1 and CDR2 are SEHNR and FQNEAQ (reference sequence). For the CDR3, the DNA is TGTGCCAGCAGCTTCCTTCAGGGGGCAGAAAAACTGTTTTTT. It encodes CASSFLQGAEKLFF.

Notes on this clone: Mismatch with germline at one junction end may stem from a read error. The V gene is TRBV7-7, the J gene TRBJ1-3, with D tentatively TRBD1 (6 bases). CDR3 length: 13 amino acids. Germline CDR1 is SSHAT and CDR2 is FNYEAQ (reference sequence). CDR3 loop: CASSAGAGNTIYF. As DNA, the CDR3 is TGTGCTAGCAGCGCAGGGGCCGGAAACACCATATATTTT.

The CDR3 is CASSPTSGGANEQFF. CDR3 nucleotides: TGTGCCAGCAGTCCGACTAGCGGGGGGGCCAATGAGCAGTTCTTC. This chain joins TRBV2 and TRBJ2-1, with 14 bases fitting TRBD2. The junction had 3 bases not matched to a gene; V was cut back by 5 bases and J by 6 bases. The CDR3 covers 15 residues. Germline CDR1 is SNHLY and CDR2 is FYNNEI.